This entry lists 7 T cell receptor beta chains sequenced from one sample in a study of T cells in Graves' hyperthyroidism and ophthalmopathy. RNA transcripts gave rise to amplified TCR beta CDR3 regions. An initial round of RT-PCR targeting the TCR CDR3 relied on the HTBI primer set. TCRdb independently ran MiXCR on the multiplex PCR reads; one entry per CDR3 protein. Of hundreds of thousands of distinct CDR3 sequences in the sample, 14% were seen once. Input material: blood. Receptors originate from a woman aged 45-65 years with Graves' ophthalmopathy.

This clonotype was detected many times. DNA of the CDR3: TGCAGTGCTAGTGAGACAGGGGGATTGGAGACTGAAGCTTTCTTT. It codes for CSASETGGLETEAFF. V usage is TRBV20-1 and J usage is TRBJ1-1; 9 bases align to TRBD1. The CDR3 runs 15 residues. Germline-derived CDR1 and CDR2 are DFQATT and SNEGSKA (reference sequence). Unmatched junction bases numbered 10, after V lost 3 bases and J lost 5 bases.

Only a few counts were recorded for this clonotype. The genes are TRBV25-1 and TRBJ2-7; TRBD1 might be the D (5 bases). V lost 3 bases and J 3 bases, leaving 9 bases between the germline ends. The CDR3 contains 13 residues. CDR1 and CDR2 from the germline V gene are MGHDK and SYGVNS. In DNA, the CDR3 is TGTGCCAGCAGTGAGTCGACAGTCTACGAGCAGTACTTC. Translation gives CASSESTVYEQYF.

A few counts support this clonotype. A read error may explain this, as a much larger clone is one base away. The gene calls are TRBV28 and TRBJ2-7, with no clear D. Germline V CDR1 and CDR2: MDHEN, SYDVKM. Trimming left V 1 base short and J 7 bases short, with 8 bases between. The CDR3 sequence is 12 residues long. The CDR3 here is CASSLSILEQYF. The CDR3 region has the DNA TGTGCCAGCAGTTTATCCATACTAGAGCAGTACTTC.

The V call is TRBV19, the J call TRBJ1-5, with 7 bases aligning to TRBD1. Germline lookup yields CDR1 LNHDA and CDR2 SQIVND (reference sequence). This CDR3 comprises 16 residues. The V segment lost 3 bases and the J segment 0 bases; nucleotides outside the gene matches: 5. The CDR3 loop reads CASSIRGEGSNQPQHF. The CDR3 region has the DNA TGTGCCAGTAGTATCAGGGGGGAGGGTAGCAATCAGCCCCAGCATTTT.

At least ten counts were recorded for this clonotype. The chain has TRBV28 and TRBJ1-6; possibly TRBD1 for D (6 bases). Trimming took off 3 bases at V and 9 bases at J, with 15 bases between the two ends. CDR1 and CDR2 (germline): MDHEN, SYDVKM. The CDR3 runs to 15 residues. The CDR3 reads CASSLAGAVFSPLHF. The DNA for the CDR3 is TGTGCCAGCAGTTTGGCGGGGGCTGTCTTTTCACCCCTCCACTTT.

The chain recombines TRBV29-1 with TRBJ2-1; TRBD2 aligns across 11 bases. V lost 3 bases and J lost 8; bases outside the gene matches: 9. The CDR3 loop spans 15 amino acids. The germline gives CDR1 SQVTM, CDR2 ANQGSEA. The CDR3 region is CSVDGSLAGVHEQFF. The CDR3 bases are TGCAGCGTTGATGGCTCACTAGCGGGAGTTCATGAGCAGTTCTTC.

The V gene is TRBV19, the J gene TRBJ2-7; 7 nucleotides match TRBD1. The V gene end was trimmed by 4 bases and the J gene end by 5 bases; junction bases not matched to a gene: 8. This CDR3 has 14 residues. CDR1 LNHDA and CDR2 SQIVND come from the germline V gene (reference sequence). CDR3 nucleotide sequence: TGTGCCAGTAGTACCGACAGGGTTGGCAACGAGCAGTACTTC. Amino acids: CASSTDRVGNEQYF.